This TCR beta chain was identified during a study of regulatory T cells in long-lasting Graves disease. Study background: Treatment with antithyroid drugs for over 5 years, together with positive TSH receptor antibodies, meant persistent Graves' disease.

This sample's time point: persistent/refractory GD, antithyroid drugs over 5 years with positive TRAb. RNA from PBMCs was the source of the TCR library. Study observations and caveats: Persistent disease preferred TRBV28, TRBJ1-2 and TRBJ2-5; new disease, TRBV20-1 and TRBJ2-1.

Libraries of TCR beta came from iRepertoire HTBI primers plus Arm-PCR of CDR3 regions. TCRdb passed the multiplex PCR reads through MiXCR, listing each CDR3 protein once. Of roughly 700,000 distinct CDR3 sequences listed, approximately 29% were seen once; the top ten hold around 40%. Remarks on this clonotype: Its antigen is undetermined.

Trimming pared 8 bases from V and 5 bases from J, leaving 16 bases between. Germline-derived CDR1 and CDR2 are MDHEN and SYDVKM. The CDR3 spans 15 residues. The source of this sequence is a female donor with Graves disease. The sequencing here drew on peripheral blood mononuclear cells (PBMCs), taken when the disease was refractory, from a patient treated with antithyroid drugs. The chain combines TRBV28 with TRBJ1-6; D ambiguous. CDR3 in amino acids: CASWDWATDNSPLHF. DNA of the CDR3: TGTGCCAGCTGGGATTGGGCAACAGATAATTCACCCCTCCACTTT. Combining the CDR3 with reference TRBV28 and TRBJ1-6 gives the whole variable domain DVKVTQSSRYLVKRTGEKVFLECVQDMDHENMFWYRQDPGLGLRLIYFSYDVKMKEKGDIPEGYSVSREKKERFSLILESASTNQTSMYLCASWDWATDNSPLHFGNGTRLTVT.